This TCR beta chain was identified during a study of cytomegalovirus exposure and HLA in healthy donors. Whole-study context: Roughly 85 million unique TCRs from HLA-typed donors made up an early data release.

This PCR relied on a set of 60 Vbeta primers and 13 Jbeta primers. Data came from immunoSEQ multiplex PCR; TCRdb stores just in-frame clones and leaves some out. The table records some 190,000 clones, less than 80% of them present only once. Trimming at V came to 5 bases and at J to 5 bases, leaving 6 bases not matched to a gene. Germline V gene sequence: CDR1 SGDLS, CDR2 YYNGEE. CDR3 size: 14 residues. Sequenced sample: PBMCs. This clonotype was sampled from a man aged 18 to 30 in good health and CMV-seronegative. The chain is built from TRBV9 and TRBJ2-2; 7 bases match TRBD2. Here the CDR3 DNA reads TGTGCCAGCAGTCTACTAGCGAGTACCGGGGAGCTGTTTTTT. Its translation is CASSLLASTGELFF.